Listed below are T cell receptor beta chains from one sample, sequenced in a study of cytomegalovirus exposure and HLA in healthy donors. Assay used: immunoSEQ multiplex PCR; TCRdb lists only in-frame clones, some missing. The sample records tens of thousands of clones, approximately 81% being singletons. The sample consisted of PBMCs. The receptors were gathered from a woman aged 25 to 39 in good health and CMV-seronegative. Each CDR3 is given with its conserved first and last residue. Each record gives: CDR3 DNA, CDR3 protein, clone size, V gene, J gene, D gene. D genes are given only for firm matches. Size tells how often a clone was seen (once, few, many) or the class of an expanded clone, and some rows leave it out.

CDR3 DNA: TGTGCCAGCAGTTTCTACTTGAGCGGGGGGTTTAACACCGGGGAGCTGTTTTTT
CDR3 protein: CASSFYLSGGFNTGELFF
clone size: NA
V gene: TRBV28
J gene: TRBJ2-2
D gene: TRBD2

CDR3 DNA: TGCGCCAGCTGCTGGGACATGCCCTACGAGCAGTACTTC
CDR3 protein: CASCWDMPYEQYF
clone size: few
V gene: TRBV5-1
J gene: TRBJ2-7
D gene: NA

CDR3 DNA: TGTGCCAGTAGTCCCCCCTTGAACCGACAAGTGGAGCAGTATTTT
CDR3 protein: CASSPPLNRQVEQYF
clone size: few
V gene: TRBV19
J gene: TRBJ2-3
D gene: NA

CDR3 DNA: TGTGCCAGCAGACCCAGCGGGTCTTACGAGCAGTACTTC
CDR3 protein: CASRPSGSYEQYF
clone size: NA
V gene: TRBV11-2
J gene: TRBJ2-7
D gene: NA

CDR3 DNA: TGTGCCAGCAGCGTACAGGGCCCCCTCGCTGAAGCTTTCTTT
CDR3 protein: CASSVQGPLAEAFF
clone size: NA
V gene: TRBV7-8
J gene: TRBJ1-1
D gene: NA

CDR3 DNA: TGTGCCAGCAGCGAAGGGACAGGGAGCGAGCAGTACTTC
CDR3 protein: CASSEGTGSEQYF
clone size: NA
V gene: TRBV6-1
J gene: TRBJ2-7
D gene: TRBD1

CDR3 DNA: TGCAGCGTTGGACATGACTACAATGAGCAGTTCTTC
CDR3 protein: CSVGHDYNEQFF
clone size: NA
V gene: TRBV29-1
J gene: TRBJ2-1
D gene: NA

CDR3 DNA: TGTGCCAGCAGTAATAGCGGGGACTACAATGAGCAGTTCTTC
CDR3 protein: CASSNSGDYNEQFF
clone size: NA
V gene: TRBV6-4
J gene: TRBJ2-1
D gene: TRBD2

CDR3 DNA: TGTGCCAGCGGCCGGGACAGGGGCACAGATACGCAGTATTTT
CDR3 protein: CASGRDRGTDTQYF
clone size: NA
V gene: TRBV2
J gene: TRBJ2-3
D gene: TRBD1

CDR3 DNA: TGTGCCAGCAGCCAAGACGTAGCGGGGGGGTCTGAGCAGTTCTTC
CDR3 protein: CASSQDVAGGSEQFF
clone size: NA
V gene: TRBV14
J gene: TRBJ2-1
D gene: TRBD2

CDR3 DNA: TGTGCCAGCCTCTCGTGGGGGCACACCTACGAGCAGTACTTC
CDR3 protein: CASLSWGHTYEQYF
clone size: NA
V gene: TRBV28
J gene: TRBJ2-7
D gene: NA

CDR3 DNA: TGCGCCAGCAGCTTGGGGGGGGCTAACTATGGCTACACCTTC
CDR3 protein: CASSLGGANYGYTF
clone size: NA
V gene: TRBV5-1
J gene: TRBJ1-2
D gene: NA

CDR3 DNA: TGTGCCAGTGGGACAGGGGGTTTCCATCAGCCCCAGCATTTT
CDR3 protein: CASGTGGFHQPQHF
clone size: NA
V gene: TRBV6-5
J gene: TRBJ1-5
D gene: TRBD1

CDR3 DNA: TGTGCCAGCAGGGACCCAAGGAGGGCCGCGAACACCGGGGAGCTGTTTTTT
CDR3 protein: CASRDPRRAANTGELFF
clone size: NA
V gene: TRBV28
J gene: TRBJ2-2
D gene: NA

CDR3 DNA: TGTGCCAGCAGTGGGGGACAGGGGGCCTACGAGCAGTACTTC
CDR3 protein: CASSGGQGAYEQYF
clone size: NA
V gene: TRBV25-1
J gene: TRBJ2-7
D gene: TRBD1

CDR3 DNA: TGTGCCAGCTCACCTCCCGGAGTCGGATACTACGAGCAGTACTTC
CDR3 protein: CASSPPGVGYYEQYF
clone size: NA
V gene: TRBV18
J gene: TRBJ2-7
D gene: NA

CDR3 DNA: TGCGCCAGCAGGGAACAGGGATTCGCCAAAAACATTCAGTACTTC
CDR3 protein: CASREQGFAKNIQYF
clone size: NA
V gene: TRBV10-2
J gene: TRBJ2-4
D gene: NA

CDR3 DNA: TGTGCCAGCAGCTACCCCGGCCGGGGGACCGGGGAGCTGTTTTTT
CDR3 protein: CASSYPGRGTGELFF
clone size: once
V gene: TRBV28
J gene: TRBJ2-2
D gene: NA

CDR3 DNA: TGCGCCAGCAGCCAAGGCTGGGGGCGGAACACCGGGGAGCTGTTTTTT
CDR3 protein: CASSQGWGRNTGELFF
clone size: few
V gene: TRBV4-3
J gene: TRBJ2-2
D gene: NA

CDR3 DNA: TGTGCCAGCTCGCCGGACAGGGGTAGCACAGATACGCAGTATTTT
CDR3 protein: CASSPDRGSTDTQYF
clone size: NA
V gene: TRBV18
J gene: TRBJ2-3
D gene: TRBD1

CDR3 DNA: TGTGCCTGGTACAGGGGGCTAATTGCTGAAGCTTTCTTT
CDR3 protein: CAWYRGLIAEAFF
clone size: NA
V gene: TRBV30
J gene: TRBJ1-1
D gene: TRBD1

CDR3 DNA: TGTGCCAGCAGCTTGGGAGCCAGGGCGAGGCAGCCCCAGCATTTT
CDR3 protein: CASSLGARARQPQHF
clone size: NA
V gene: TRBV5-6
J gene: TRBJ1-5
D gene: NA

CDR3 DNA: TGTGCCAGCAGCTTGATACGCGAGGGAGGGGGTGAAAAACTGTTTTTT
CDR3 protein: CASSLIREGGGEKLFF
clone size: NA
V gene: TRBV5-6
J gene: TRBJ1-4
D gene: NA

CDR3 DNA: TGTGCCAGCAGTCAGGGAAATCGTTCACCCCTCCACTTT
CDR3 protein: CASSQGNRSPLHF
clone size: NA
V gene: TRBV6-6
J gene: TRBJ1-6
D gene: NA

CDR3 DNA: TGTGCCAGCAGTCGGGACAGGGGGCGTAGACAGCCCCAGCATTTT
CDR3 protein: CASSRDRGRRQPQHF
clone size: NA
V gene: TRBV6-5
J gene: TRBJ1-5
D gene: TRBD1

CDR3 DNA: TGTGCCAGCAGCTTAGAACTAGCGGGGAGCGCATCCTACGAGCAGTACTTC
CDR3 protein: CASSLELAGSASYEQYF
clone size: NA
V gene: TRBV7-2
J gene: TRBJ2-7
D gene: TRBD2

CDR3 DNA: TGCGCCAGCAGCCAAGATGGGGGCCTCCGGACAGGGGAGTCAGATACGCAGTATTTT
CDR3 protein: CASSQDGGLRTGESDTQYF
clone size: once
V gene: TRBV4-1
J gene: TRBJ2-3
D gene: TRBD1

CDR3 DNA: TGTGCCAGCAGACCGGGACTAGCGGGGGCAGTGGATGAGCAGTTCTTC
CDR3 protein: CASRPGLAGAVDEQFF
clone size: NA
V gene: TRBV11-2
J gene: TRBJ2-1
D gene: TRBD2

CDR3 DNA: TGTGCCAGCAGTAAGGGGTCCGACAATGAGCAGTTCTTC
CDR3 protein: CASSKGSDNEQFF
clone size: NA
V gene: TRBV28
J gene: TRBJ2-1
D gene: NA

CDR3 DNA: TGTGCCAGTAGTATTGGGGACAGCTCTTCCTACGAGCAGTACTTC
CDR3 protein: CASSIGDSSSYEQYF
clone size: NA
V gene: TRBV19
J gene: TRBJ2-7
D gene: TRBD1

CDR3 DNA: TGTGCCAGCAGTTTGGGCAGCTCTGGGGCCAACGTCCTGACTTTC
CDR3 protein: CASSLGSSGANVLTF
clone size: NA
V gene: TRBV6-5
J gene: TRBJ2-6
D gene: NA

CDR3 DNA: TGTGCCAGTAGTATTATGGACTTACCGAGCTCCTACAATGAGCAGTTCTTC
CDR3 protein: CASSIMDLPSSYNEQFF
clone size: NA
V gene: TRBV19
J gene: TRBJ2-1
D gene: NA

CDR3 DNA: TGCGCCAGCAGCGCAGGGGACGATTTGGAAGCTTTCTTT
CDR3 protein: CASSAGDDLEAFF
clone size: NA
V gene: TRBV5-1
J gene: TRBJ1-1
D gene: NA

CDR3 DNA: TGTGCCAGCTCACCGCAGACTAGCGGGGGGTATAATGAGCAGTTCTTC
CDR3 protein: CASSPQTSGGYNEQFF
clone size: NA
V gene: TRBV18
J gene: TRBJ2-1
D gene: TRBD2

CDR3 DNA: TGTGCCAGTAGTCCAGCGGGGAGCACAGATACGCAGTATTTT
CDR3 protein: CASSPAGSTDTQYF
clone size: NA
V gene: TRBV19
J gene: TRBJ2-3
D gene: TRBD2

CDR3 DNA: TGTGCCAGCAGGTCGCCCGGGGTAACCTACGAGCAGTACTTC
CDR3 protein: CASRSPGVTYEQYF
clone size: NA
V gene: TRBV28
J gene: TRBJ2-7
D gene: NA

CDR3 DNA: TGTGCCTGGAGTGAACTAGCGCTTTCCACAGATACGCAGTATTTT
CDR3 protein: CAWSELALSTDTQYF
clone size: NA
V gene: TRBV30
J gene: TRBJ2-3
D gene: TRBD2